A selection of T cell receptor beta chains follows, all from one sample in a study of metastatic and nonmetastatic thyroid tumors. TCRdb called clones again from the PCR reads with MiXCR. The sample carries about 82,000 clones, under 15% recorded once. Material: tumor tissue. These receptors came from a female donor with papillary thyroid cancer or a benign thyroid nodule (not recorded which). Some clones in this sample may be carry-over from other donors' samples. Each CDR3 is given with its conserved first and last residue. Fields, in order: J gene, clone size, V gene, CDR3 protein. Not every row has a clone size; where given, it reads once, few, many or a size class.

j_gene: TRBJ2-7; abundance: many; v_gene: TRBV30; CDR3aa: CAWRPPPSDAQYF
j_gene: TRBJ1-3; abundance: many; v_gene: TRBV12-3/TRBV12-4; CDR3aa: CASGSYNGAYAGNTIYF
j_gene: TRBJ2-3; abundance: .; v_gene: TRBV7-4; CDR3aa: CASSLIGGPTDTQYF
j_gene: TRBJ1-1; abundance: many; v_gene: TRBV20-1; CDR3aa: CSARDLGGGWTEAFF
j_gene: TRBJ2-1; abundance: few; v_gene: TRBV3-1; CDR3aa: CASSQVQAGSGRAGEQFF
j_gene: TRBJ2-1; abundance: many; v_gene: TRBV20-1; CDR3aa: CSADPDLGNEQFF
j_gene: TRBJ2-5; abundance: many; v_gene: TRBV7-7; CDR3aa: CASSLQAGGETQYF
j_gene: TRBJ1-2; abundance: few; v_gene: TRBV20-1; CDR3aa: CSATNRGPGYGYTF
j_gene: TRBJ2-3; abundance: .; v_gene: TRBV5-1; CDR3aa: CASSRFRDYPGTDTQYF
j_gene: TRBJ1-2; abundance: many; v_gene: TRBV29-1; CDR3aa: CSVGQGRLDGYTF
j_gene: TRBJ1-2; abundance: many; v_gene: TRBV6-1; CDR3aa: CASTLTGNYGYTF
j_gene: TRBJ1-5; abundance: few; v_gene: TRBV28; CDR3aa: CASSTNIGGQPKHF
j_gene: TRBJ2-5; abundance: many; v_gene: TRBV4-1; CDR3aa: CASRPIGTPASDTQYF
j_gene: TRBJ2-1; abundance: few; v_gene: TRBV15; CDR3aa: CATRRRSNNEQFF
j_gene: TRBJ2-3; abundance: .; v_gene: TRBV5-6; CDR3aa: CASSSMASRTTDTQYF
j_gene: TRBJ2-3; abundance: many; v_gene: TRBV30; CDR3aa: CAWIVLAGGPRKTDTQYF
j_gene: TRBJ2-2; abundance: many; v_gene: TRBV2; CDR3aa: CASSPSVAEKNTGELFF
j_gene: TRBJ1-6; abundance: many; v_gene: TRBV30; CDR3aa: CAWRGQPNSPLHF